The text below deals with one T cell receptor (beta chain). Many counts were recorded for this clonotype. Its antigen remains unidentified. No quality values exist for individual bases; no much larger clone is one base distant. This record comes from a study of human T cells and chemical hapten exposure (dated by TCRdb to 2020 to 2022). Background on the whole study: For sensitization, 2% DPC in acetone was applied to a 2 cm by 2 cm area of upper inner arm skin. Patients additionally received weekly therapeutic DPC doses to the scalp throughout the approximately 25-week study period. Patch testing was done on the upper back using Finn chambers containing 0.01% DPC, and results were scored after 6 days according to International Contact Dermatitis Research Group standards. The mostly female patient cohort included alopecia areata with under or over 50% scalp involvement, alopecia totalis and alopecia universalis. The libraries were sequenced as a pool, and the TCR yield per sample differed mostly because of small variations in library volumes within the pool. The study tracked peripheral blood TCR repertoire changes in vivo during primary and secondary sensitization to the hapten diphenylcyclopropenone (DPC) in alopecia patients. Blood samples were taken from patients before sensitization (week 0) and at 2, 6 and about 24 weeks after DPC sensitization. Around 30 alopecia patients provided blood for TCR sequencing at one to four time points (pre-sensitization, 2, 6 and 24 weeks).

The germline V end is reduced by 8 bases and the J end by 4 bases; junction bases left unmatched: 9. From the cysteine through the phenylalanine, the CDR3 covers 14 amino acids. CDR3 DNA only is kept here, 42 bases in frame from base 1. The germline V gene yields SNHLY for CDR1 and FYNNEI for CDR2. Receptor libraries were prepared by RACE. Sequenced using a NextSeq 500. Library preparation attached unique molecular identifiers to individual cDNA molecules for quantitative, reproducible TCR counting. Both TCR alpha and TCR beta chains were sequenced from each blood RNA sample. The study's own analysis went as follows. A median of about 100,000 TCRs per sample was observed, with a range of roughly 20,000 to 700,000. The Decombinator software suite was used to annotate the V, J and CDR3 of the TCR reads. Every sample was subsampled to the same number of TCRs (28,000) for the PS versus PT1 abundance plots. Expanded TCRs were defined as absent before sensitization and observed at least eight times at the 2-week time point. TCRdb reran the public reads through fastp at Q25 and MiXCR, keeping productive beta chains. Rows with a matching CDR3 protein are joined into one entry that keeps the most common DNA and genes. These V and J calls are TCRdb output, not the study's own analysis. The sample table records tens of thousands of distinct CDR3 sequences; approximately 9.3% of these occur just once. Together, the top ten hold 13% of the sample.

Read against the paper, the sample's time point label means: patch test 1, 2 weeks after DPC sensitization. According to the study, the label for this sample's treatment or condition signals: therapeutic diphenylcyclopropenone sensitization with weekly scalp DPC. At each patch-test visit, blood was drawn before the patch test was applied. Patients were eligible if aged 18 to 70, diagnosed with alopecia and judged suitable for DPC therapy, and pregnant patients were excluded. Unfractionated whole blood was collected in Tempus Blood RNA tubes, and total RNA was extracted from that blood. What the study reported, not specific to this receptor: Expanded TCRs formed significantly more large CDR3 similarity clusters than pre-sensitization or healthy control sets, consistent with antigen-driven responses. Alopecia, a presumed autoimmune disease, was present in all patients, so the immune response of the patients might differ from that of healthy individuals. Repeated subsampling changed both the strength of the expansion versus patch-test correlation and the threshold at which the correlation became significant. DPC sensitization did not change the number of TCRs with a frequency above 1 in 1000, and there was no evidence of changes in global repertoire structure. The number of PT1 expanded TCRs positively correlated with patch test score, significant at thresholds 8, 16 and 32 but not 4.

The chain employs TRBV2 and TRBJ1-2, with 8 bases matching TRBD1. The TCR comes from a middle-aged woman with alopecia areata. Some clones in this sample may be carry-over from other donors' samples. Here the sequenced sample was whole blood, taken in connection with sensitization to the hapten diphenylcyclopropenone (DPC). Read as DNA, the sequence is TGTGCCAGCGACAGGGGAAAGAAAACCTATGGCTACACCTTC. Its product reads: CASDRGKKTYGYTF.